Following are 26 T cell receptor beta chains from one sample sequenced in a study of T cell responses to AZD1222 COVID-19 vaccine. Some clones are missing from TCRdb's copy, which holds only in-frame ones; the method was immunoSEQ multiplex PCR. The table records 130,000 to 150,000 clones, roughly nine tenths of them present only once. The material sequenced was peripheral blood, taken on day 0 of AZD1222 vaccination. The receptors stem from an adult in good health.

J is TRBJ1-1 and V is TRBV5-1; D is perhaps TRBD1 (6 bases). V dropped 4 bases and J dropped 4 bases, with 17 bases sitting between them. The CDR3 sequence is 15 residues long. From germline, CDR1 is SGHRS and CDR2 YFSETQ. The CDR3: CASSLGASGTTEAFF. Written as DNA, the CDR3 is TGCGCCAGCAGCCTGGGGGCTTCGGGGACCACTGAAGCTTTCTTT.

The chain employs TRBV28 and TRBJ2-1, with a weak D call TRBD1 (6 bases). This CDR3 has 18 amino acids. Between the trimmed V and J ends, which lost 2 bases and 3 bases, there was a span of 20 bases. Per the germline V gene, CDR1 is MDHEN and CDR2 is SYDVKM. The CDR3 spells CASSLRGSSLALYNEQFF. Written as DNA, the CDR3 is TGTGCCAGCAGTTTAAGGGGGAGCTCGTTAGCCCTCTACAATGAGCAGTTCTTC.

The count of this clone is one. V usage is TRBV24-1 and J usage is TRBJ2-2; maybe TRBD2 (6 bases). The V end lost 3 bases, the J end lost 0 bases, and 10 bases lay between the germline ends. Germline CDR1 is KGHDR and CDR2 is SFDVKD. CDR3 size: 16 residues. Here the CDR3 DNA reads TGTGCCACCAGTGATCGTGGGACTCCGAACACCGGGGAGCTGTTTTTT. The encoded protein is CATSDRGTPNTGELFF.

The rearrangement uses TRBV4-1 and TRBJ2-1; 7 bases align to TRBD2. The CDR3 length is 15 residues. Germline trimming cut 4 bases from V and 5 bases from J; bases unmatched to any gene: 8. Germline V lookup: CDR1 MGHRA, CDR2 YSYEKL. CDR3 sequence (DNA): TGCGCCAGCAGCCGTGGACTAGAGAGCCACAATGAGCAGTTCTTC. It codes for CASSRGLESHNEQFF.

The rearrangement joins TRBV6-5 to TRBJ1-6, with D unclear. The germline gives CDR1 MNHEY, CDR2 SVGAGI. V lost 2 bases and J 0 bases, leaving 8 bases between the germline ends. The CDR3 has 16 residues. The CDR3 region has the DNA TGTGCCAGCAGTTACGCGGGGAGCTCCTATAATTCACCCCTCCACTTT. Translation gives CASSYAGSSYNSPLHF.

The genes are TRBV27 and TRBJ2-1, with D possibly being TRBD1 or TRBD2 (6 bases each). This CDR3 has 14 amino acids. Between the trimmed V and J ends, which lost 6 bases and 8 bases, there was a span of 17 bases. Germline CDR1 reads MNHEY; CDR2 reads SMNVEV (reference sequence). CDR3 residues: CASRGRQGSDEQFF. The CDR3 nucleotides are TGTGCCAGCAGGGGGAGGCAGGGGTCCGATGAGCAGTTCTTC.

V gene TRBV7-2 combines with J gene TRBJ1-5; no definite D call. Germline CDR1 and CDR2: SGHTA and FQGNSA. The CDR3 has 14 residues. Trimming took off 2 bases at V and 3 bases at J, with 8 bases between the two ends. The CDR3 DNA sequence: TGTGCCAGCAGCTTATGGAGGGCCAATCAGCCCCAGCATTTT. Its translation: CASSLWRANQPQHF.

The CDR3 DNA reads TGCGCCAGCAGCTTTGGGTCAGGGCAAGGCTACACCTTC. It codes for CASSFGSGQGYTF. This chain links TRBV5-1 with TRBJ1-2; weak D call: TRBD1 (5 bases). Trimming took 2 bases from V and 8 from J, leaving 13 bases between them. The CDR3 runs 13 residues. Germline CDR1 reads SGHRS; CDR2 reads YFSETQ.

This clone was seen a handful of times. The chain links TRBV7-2 to TRBJ1-6, with a possible D match to TRBD1 (6 bases). Germline lookup yields CDR1 SGHTA and CDR2 FQGNSA. V was pared by 5 bases and J by 9 bases, with 20 bases between. CDR3 size: 16 residues. CDR3 sequence (DNA): TGTGCCAGCAGCATAATGTTGGCAGGGGTGGGTTCACCCCTCCACTTT. It is translated as CASSIMLAGVGSPLHF.

CDR3 region: CASSLASNLWETQYF. The CDR3, as DNA: TGTGCCAGCAGCTTGGCGTCGAACCTTTGGGAGACCCAGTACTTC. The chain links TRBV5-5 to TRBJ2-5; D remains unclear. The CDR3 sequence is 15 residues long. V dropped 0 bases and J dropped 5 bases, with 14 bases sitting between them. Per germline, CDR1 SGHKS and CDR2 YYEKEE (reference sequence).

The chain couples TRBV9 to TRBJ2-1; weak D call: TRBD1 (5 bases). Between the trimmed V and J ends, which lost 8 bases and 6 bases, there was a span of 21 bases. CDR3 size: 15 residues. CDR1 and CDR2 from the germline V gene are SGDLS and YYNGEE. The CDR3: CARKSTELVINEQFF. The CDR3 DNA follows: TGTGCCAGGAAGTCGACAGAACTCGTCATCAATGAGCAGTTCTTC.

This chain connects TRBV5-1 to TRBJ1-2, with D uncertain. Germline V gene lookup returns CDR1 SGHRS and CDR2 YFSETQ. The CDR3 covers 15 residues. Trimming took 4 bases from V and 2 from J, leaving 15 bases between them. CDR3 DNA: TGCGCCAGCAGCGACCAAAGTAATCCGAACTATGGCTACACCTTC. Translated: CASSDQSNPNYGYTF.

This rearrangement joins TRBV24-1 to TRBJ1-2; D remains ambiguous. Germline CDR1 reads KGHDR; CDR2 reads SFDVKD. CDR3 length: 15 amino acids. V was trimmed by 5 bases and J by 4 bases, leaving 16 bases between them. CDR3 protein: CATSAGPPTSYGYTF. In nucleotides, the CDR3 is TGTGCCACCAGTGCCGGTCCACCGACGTCCTATGGCTACACCTTC.

The rearrangement uses TRBV4-2 and TRBJ2-1; TRBD2 is a possible D gene (6 bases). Looked up from germline, CDR1 is LGHNA and CDR2 is YNFKEQ. Trimming removed 5 bases from V and 8 bases from J, with 19 bases in between. The CDR3 is 15 residues long. In DNA form, the CDR3 reads TGTGCCAGCAGCGCCGGGATCGGGAGTCTGTATGAGCAGTTCTTC. This sequence encodes CASSAGIGSLYEQFF.

The chain recombines TRBV24-1 with TRBJ2-1, with 8 bases lining up with TRBD2. Germline values: CDR1 KGHDR, CDR2 SFDVKD. The CDR3 spans 15 residues. The V gene end was trimmed by 5 bases and the J gene end by 4 bases; junction bases not matched to a gene: 6. The CDR3 coding sequence is TGTGCCACCAGTGCCCCCGGGACTAGGTACAATGAGCAGTTCTTC. Protein product: CATSAPGTRYNEQFF.

The rearrangement links TRBV6-2 or TRBV6-3 to TRBJ1-5; tentative D call: TRBD1 (5 bases). Germline assignment: CDR1 MNHEY and CDR2 SVGEGT. Trimming stripped 5 bases from V and 9 bases from J, with 17 bases between. This CDR3 region has 14 residues. CDR3 sequence: CASSPRTDTWPQHF. CDR3 in DNA: TGTGCCAGCAGTCCGCGGACGGACACTTGGCCCCAGCATTTT.

CDR3 in amino acids: CASSLGTHTEAFF. DNA of the CDR3: TGTGCCAGCAGCTTAGGGACTCACACTGAAGCTTTCTTT. This sequence joins TRBV5-4 and TRBJ1-1; D might be TRBD1 (5 bases). Trimming removed 2 bases from V and 3 bases from J, with 8 bases in between. Germline CDR1 reads SGHNT; CDR2 reads YYREEE (reference sequence). The CDR3 is 13 residues long.

The chain carries TRBV6-5 and TRBJ2-3; 10 nucleotides align to TRBD2. The V segment lost 6 bases and the J segment 2 bases; nucleotides outside the gene matches: 5. The CDR3 has 15 residues. Germline V gene data show CDR1 as MNHEY and CDR2 as SVGAGI. CDR3 DNA sequence: TGTGCCAGCAGGGTAACTAGCGGGGCCACAGATACGCAGTATTTT. Its translation: CASRVTSGATDTQYF.

The CDR3, as DNA: TGTGCCAGCAGCAGAACACGTTGGAAGCCTAGCGGTTGGACGTACGAGCAGTACTTC. Translating it yields CASSRTRWKPSGWTYEQYF. This chain links TRBV21-1 with TRBJ2-7; the tabulated D call, TRBD2, remains unverified against the DNA. TRBV21-1 is a pseudogene. There are 19 residues in the CDR3.

This chain joins TRBV4-2 and TRBJ1-2, with D possibly TRBD1 on 5 matching bases. V was trimmed by 4 bases and J by 6 bases, leaving 18 bases between them. CDR3 size: 15 residues. Germline V lookup: CDR1 LGHNA, CDR2 YNFKEQ. CDR3 sequence reads: CASSRNSVGGNGYTF. CDR3 DNA: TGTGCCAGCAGCCGAAATTCCGTGGGGGGAAATGGCTACACCTTC.

The genes are TRBV13 and TRBJ2-3, with 13 bases matching TRBD2. The germline V gene has CDR1 PRHDT and CDR2 FYEKMQ (reference sequence). This CDR3 has 16 amino acids. Trimming took 5 bases from V and 3 from J; bases not matched to a gene: 5. The CDR3 DNA sequence: TGTGCCAGCAGCCGGCGGACTAGCGGGAGTACAGATACGCAGTATTTT. This codes for CASSRRTSGSTDTQYF.

For the CDR3, the DNA is TGTGCCAGCAGTTGGGGCGGGACTGAGGGCTACACCTTC. As protein: CASSWGGTEGYTF. The rearrangement uses TRBV28 and TRBJ1-2, with D maybe TRBD1 (5 bases). V gave up 4 bases and J gave up 8 bases, with 14 bases separating them. The CDR3 has 13 amino acids. Germline lookup yields CDR1 MDHEN and CDR2 SYDVKM.

This CDR3 is CASTATVATNEKLFF. DNA for the CDR3: TGTGCCAGCACAGCGACAGTTGCAACTAATGAAAAACTGTTTTTT. The chain couples TRBV2 to TRBJ1-4, with a tentative D call TRBD1 (5 bases). Germline values: CDR1 SNHLY, CDR2 FYNNEI. The CDR3 consists of 15 residues. V lost 7 bases, J lost 0 bases, and 12 bases lay in between.

The rearrangement uses TRBV28 and TRBJ1-4; D may be TRBD1 (6 bases). The CDR3 extends over 15 amino acids. Per the germline V gene, CDR1 is MDHEN and CDR2 is SYDVKM. The V and J ends lost 6 bases and 6 bases respectively, with 17 bases between them. This CDR3 is CASRDRRGLYEKLFF. The CDR3 bases are TGTGCCAGCAGGGACAGACGTGGTTTATATGAAAAACTGTTTTTT.

V gene TRBV19 combines with J gene TRBJ2-2, with 11 bases fitting TRBD2. V lost 7 bases, J lost 0 bases, and 7 bases stayed unmatched. This CDR3 is built from 17 residues. The V gene's germline CDR1 is LNHDA and CDR2 SQIVND (reference sequence). The CDR3, as DNA: TGTGCCAGTATGGGGTCTAGCGGGAGGTCGAACACCGGGGAGCTGTTTTTT. Protein: CASMGSSGRSNTGELFF.

The V call is TRBV30, the J call TRBJ1-6, with D maybe TRBD1 (5 bases). CDR1 is GTSNPN, CDR2 SVGIG, per germline (reference sequence). The V and J ends lost 1 base and 5 bases respectively, with 21 bases between them. This CDR3 contains 18 residues. This CDR3 reads CAWSGTTVLGRDNSPLHF. The CDR3 region has the DNA TGTGCCTGGAGTGGAACGACCGTATTGGGACGGGATAATTCACCCCTCCACTTT. Using reference TRBV30 and TRBJ1-6 for the parts outside the CDR3, the full variable domain is SQTIHQWPATLVQPVGSPLSLECTVEGTSNPNLYWYRQAAGRGLQLLFYSVGIGQISSEVPQNLSASRPQDRQFILSSKKLLLSDSGFYLCAWSGTTVLGRDNSPLHFGNGTRLTVT.